A selection of T cell receptor beta chains follows, all from one sample in a study of regulatory T cells in long-lasting Graves disease. TCRdb re-called the multiplex PCR reads with MiXCR, one entry per CDR3 protein. Counted here are around 480,000 distinct CDR3 sequences, 15% to 20% occurring once; the ten biggest clones make up approximately 25%. The same data also contributed to another study, on T cells in Graves' hyperthyroidism and ophthalmopathy.

The starting material was peripheral blood mononuclear cells (PBMCs), obtained at new diagnosis, from a patient treated with antithyroid drugs. The receptors were gathered from a woman aged 40 to 65 with Graves disease. Each CDR3 is given with its conserved first and last residue. D genes are given only for firm matches. For some rows the clone size is stated as once, few or many, or as a class when expanded; others skip it.

NA,few,TRBV3-1,TRBJ1-1,CASSQGTGGGAFF,TGTGCCAGCAGCCAAGGGACGGGGGGAGGAGCTTTCTTT
NA,many,TRBV12-3/TRBV12-4,TRBJ2-7,CASSLEGALGEQYF,TGTGCCAGCAGTTTAGAGGGAGCTCTGGGGGAGCAGTACTTC
NA,NA,TRBV6-1,TRBJ1-5,CASSGEVHSNQPQHF,TGTGCCAGCAGTGGAGAAGTTCATAGCAATCAGCCCCAGCATTTT
NA,few,TRBV10-3,TRBJ1-1,CAIRDGGSTEAFF,TGTGCCATCAGGGACGGTGGGAGCACTGAAGCTTTCTTT
NA,NA,TRBV19,TRBJ1-2,CASSIDSPSGYTF,TGTGCCAGTAGTATAGATAGCCCCTCAGGCTACACCTTC
TRBD2,many,TRBV6-1,TRBJ2-7,CASSEYGGVLEQYF,TGTGCCAGCAGTGAATACGGGGGGGTACTCGAGCAGTACTTC
NA,few,TRBV7-2,TRBJ2-1,CASSFAGLPRDNEQFF,TGTGCCAGCAGCTTTGCCGGGCTACCCAGGGACAATGAGCAGTTCTTC
NA,NA,TRBV6-1,TRBJ1-2,CASSTSRAGGYTF,TGTGCCAGCAGTACCTCCAGGGCCGGCGGCTACACCTTC
TRBD2,many,TRBV3-1,TRBJ2-4,CASSQDRPAGGNIQYF,TGTGCCAGCAGCCAAGATCGTCCGGCGGGGGGAAACATTCAGTACTTC
TRBD1,NA,TRBV9,TRBJ2-7,CASSVGTGGPYEQYF,TGTGCCAGCAGCGTAGGGACAGGGGGACCGTACGAGCAGTACTTC
NA,NA,TRBV9,TRBJ1-2,CASSDARLNYGYTF,TGTGCCAGCAGCGACGCTCGGCTTAACTATGGCTACACCTTC
NA,many,TRBV30,TRBJ1-3,CAWAKGNTIYF,TGTGCCTGGGCAAAGGGAAACACCATATATTTT
TRBD2,many,TRBV3-1,TRBJ2-1,CASSQVRGLANHEQFF,TGTGCCAGCAGCCAAGTTCGGGGACTAGCGAACCATGAGCAGTTCTTC
NA,many,TRBV3-1,TRBJ1-1,CASSSEGTEAFF,TGTGCCAGCAGCTCCGAGGGGACTGAAGCTTTCTTT
NA,NA,TRBV25-1,TRBJ1-5,CASSEWGENQPQHF,TGTGCCAGCAGTGAATGGGGGGAGAATCAGCCCCAGCATTTT
NA,NA,TRBV10-3,TRBJ2-7,CAISDYPYEQYF,TGTGCCATCAGTGACTATCCCTACGAGCAGTACTTC
NA,many,TRBV30,TRBJ1-2,CAWSAPPGVYGYTF,TGTGCCTGGAGTGCTCCCCCGGGGGTCTATGGCTACACCTTC
TRBD1,NA,TRBV27,TRBJ2-7,CASSLLMDRGLEQYF,TGTGCCAGCAGTTTATTAATGGACAGGGGGCTCGAGCAGTACTTC
NA,NA,TRBV6-1,TRBJ2-7,CASSNGTPGGEQYF,TGTGCCAGCAGTAACGGGACCCCGGGCGGCGAGCAGTACTTC
NA,many,TRBV3-1,TRBJ1-1,CASSQMADTEAFF,TGTGCCAGCAGCCAGATGGCAGACACTGAAGCTTTCTTT
NA,many,TRBV30,TRBJ1-5,CACALPAGYNQPQHF,TGTGCCTGTGCCCTCCCGGCGGGATACAATCAGCCCCAGCATTTT
NA,few,TRBV12-3/TRBV12-4,TRBJ1-1,CASSLAEEGGTEAFF,TGTGCCAGCAGTTTAGCGGAGGAGGGAGGCACTGAAGCTTTCTTT
NA,many,TRBV29-1,TRBJ1-2,CSVTRSGGLGYGYTF,TGCAGCGTTACGCGGTCGGGGGGCCTAGGCTATGGCTACACCTTC
NA,few,TRBV20-1,TRBJ2-6,CSARNSGSGANVLTF,TGCAGTGCTAGAAACAGCGGTTCTGGGGCCAACGTCCTGACTTTC
NA,few,TRBV30,TRBJ1-2,CAWSVLPGYTF,TGTGCCTGGAGTGTACTTCCGGGCTACACCTTC
NA,NA,TRBV20-1,TRBJ2-3,CSARDRVGPDTQYF,TGCAGTGCTAGAGATCGAGTCGGGCCAGATACGCAGTATTTT
TRBD1,many,TRBV3-1,TRBJ1-5,CASSQGPGQGNQPQHF,TGTGCCAGCAGCCAAGGACCGGGACAGGGAAATCAGCCCCAGCATTTT
TRBD1,NA,TRBV11-2,TRBJ1-2,CASRTTGTGGVGYTF,TGTGCCAGCAGGACTACCGGGACAGGGGGCGTTGGCTACACCTTC
NA,many,TRBV5-1,TRBJ1-6,CASSLNWDSPLHF,TGCGCCAGCAGCTTGAATTGGGATTCACCCCTCCACTTT